A single sample is the source of the 30 T cell receptor beta chains below, sequenced in a study of blood T cell repertoires in COVID-19. Repertoires were generated with immunoSEQ multiplex PCR, while TCRdb's copy carries only in-frame clones and drops some. The sample has around 260,000 clones, 89% seen once; the top ten hold approximately 0.94%. The sample taken for sequencing was peripheral blood. The receptors shown here come from a woman aged 40 to 50 who had recovered from COVID-19.

J is TRBJ1-5 and V is TRBV19; a possible D gene is TRBD1 (5 bases). Germline CDR1 and CDR2: LNHDA and SQIVND (reference sequence). The CDR3 is 15 residues long. V was shortened by 5 bases and J by 2 bases, with 13 bases between the two germline ends. The CDR3 sequence: CASSLQGEGNQPQHF. The DNA of the CDR3 is TGTGCCAGTAGTCTCCAGGGTGAGGGCAATCAGCCCCAGCATTTT.

The genes are TRBV30 and TRBJ1-2; possible D gene TRBD1, 6 bases. The length of the CDR3 is 13 residues. Deletions cut 1 base from V and 4 bases from J, with 10 bases between. Germline CDR1 GTSNPN, CDR2 SVGIG (reference sequence). The CDR3 DNA reads as TGTGCCTGGAGTGAGGGGGACGGCTATGGCTACACCTTC. It codes for CAWSEGDGYGYTF.

The chain has TRBV10-3 and TRBJ1-2, with D perhaps matching TRBD1 (5 bases). The CDR3 sequence is 13 residues long. CDR1 is ENHRY, CDR2 SYGVKD, per germline. The V gene lost 3 bases and the J gene lost 7 bases, with 12 bases spanning the gap. Here the CDR3 reads CAISDKGSAGYTF. In DNA, the CDR3 is TGTGCCATCAGTGATAAGGGGTCTGCTGGCTACACCTTC.

This sequence joins TRBV28 and TRBJ1-4, with D maybe TRBD1 (5 bases). Between the trimmed V and J ends, which lost 0 bases and 8 bases, there was a span of 22 bases. The CDR3 sequence is 18 residues long. The germline V gene has CDR1 MDHEN and CDR2 SYDVKM. CDR3: CASSLWTRTVRGMEKLFF. The CDR3 DNA follows: TGTGCCAGCAGTTTATGGACACGCACAGTTAGGGGAATGGAAAAACTGTTTTTT.

The V call is TRBV5-6, the J call TRBJ1-1; 10 bases match TRBD1. Germline lookup yields CDR1 SGHDT and CDR2 YYEEEE. Trimming removed 5 bases from V and 7 bases from J; junction bases left unmatched: 5. The CDR3 is 13 amino acids. DNA of the CDR3: TGTGCCAGCAGGGGACAGGGGACCTTTGAAGCTTTCTTT. This encodes CASRGQGTFEAFF.

The chain couples TRBV3-1 (or the pseudogene TRBV3-2) to TRBJ1-1; maybe TRBD1 (5 bases). The V gene's germline CDR1 is LGHDT and CDR2 YNNKEL (reference sequence). CDR3 length: 16 amino acids. With 3 bases removed from V and 1 base from J, the gap between germline ends came to 15 bases. The CDR3 loop reads CASSHVPGTQNTEAFF. In nucleotides, the CDR3 is TGTGCCAGCAGCCATGTTCCCGGGACTCAGAACACTGAAGCTTTCTTT.

The rearrangement links TRBV5-3 to TRBJ1-4, with 11 bases matching TRBD1. TRBV5-3 is marked as an open reading frame, function uncertain. The CDR3 covers 15 residues. The V gene end was trimmed by 4 bases and the J gene end by 11 bases; junction bases not matched to a gene: 10. As DNA, the CDR3 is TGTGCCAGAAGCAGGAGGGGGACAGGGGGTAGGAAACTGTTTTTT. Translating it yields CARSRRGTGGRKLFF.

In this sample, this clone turned up once. V gene TRBV19 combines with J gene TRBJ2-2, with 7 positions matching TRBD1. The CDR3 contains 13 residues. With 9 bases clipped from V and 7 bases from J, the junction kept 8 bases outside the gene matches. The V gene's germline CDR1 is LNHDA and CDR2 SQIVND (reference sequence). CDR3 protein: CASLQGWGGELFF. The CDR3 DNA follows: TGTGCCAGCCTACAGGGGTGGGGCGGGGAGCTGTTTTTT.

The chain carries TRBV19 and TRBJ2-5; D is undetermined. CDR1 is LNHDA, CDR2 SQIVND, per germline (reference sequence). The CDR3 consists of 15 residues. V was shortened by 0 bases and J by 1 base, with 9 bases between the two germline ends. The CDR3 DNA is TGTGCCAGTAGTATAGATTGGCAACGCCAAGAGACCCAGTACTTC. This encodes CASSIDWQRQETQYF.

V and J are TRBV5-5 and TRBJ2-7; TRBD2 aligns across 7 bases. This CDR3 comprises 13 residues. V shed 0 bases and J 6 bases; nucleotides not matched to a gene: 3. Per the germline V gene, CDR1 is SGHKS and CDR2 is YYEKEE (reference sequence). This CDR3 is CASSLEWGGEQYF. The CDR3 DNA is TGTGCCAGCAGCTTGGAATGGGGGGGCGAGCAGTACTTC. Full variable domain (remainder filled in from reference TRBV5-5 and TRBJ2-7): DAGVTQSPTHLIKTRGQQVTLRCSPISGHKSVSWYQQVLGQGPQFIFQYYEKEERGRGNFPDRFSARQFPNYSSELNVNALLLGDSALYLCASSLEWGGEQYFGPGTRLTVT.

This chain joins TRBV5-1 and TRBJ2-1; 7 bases fit TRBD1. J lost 10 bases, V lost 0 bases, and 4 bases had no gene match. The CDR3 extends over 13 amino acids. Germline loops: CDR1 SGHRS, CDR2 YFSETQ. In DNA, the CDR3 is TGCGCCAGCAGCTTGGGGTGGGACAGAGAGCAGTTCTTC. Residues: CASSLGWDREQFF.

The genes are TRBV2 and TRBJ2-5, with TRBD1 matching 7 bases. Trimming cost V 6 bases and J 1 base; bases outside gene matches: 2. Germline CDR1 is SNHLY and CDR2 is FYNNEI. This CDR3 is 13 amino acids long. CDR3 nucleotides: TGTGCCAGCAGGGGGGACAGCCAAGAGACCCAGTACTTC. It yields the protein CASRGDSQETQYF.

This clone was recorded a few times. The V call is TRBV30, the J call TRBJ2-7, with 7 positions matching TRBD2. The CDR3 covers 16 residues. Germline CDR1 and CDR2: GTSNPN and SVGIG (reference sequence). The J segment lost 0 bases and the V segment lost 5 bases, leaving 13 bases of the junction unmatched. CDR3 nucleotide sequence: TGTGCCTGGGGGACCCACCTAGCGGAGCACTCCTACGAGCAGTACTTC. This codes for CAWGTHLAEHSYEQYF.

This chain connects TRBV6-2 or TRBV6-3 to TRBJ2-1; D may be TRBD2 (6 bases). With 0 bases removed from V and 1 base from J, the gap between germline ends came to 16 bases. The germline gives CDR1 MNHEY, CDR2 SVGEGT. The length of the CDR3 is 18 residues. CDR3: CASSYSIHGGTSYNEQFF. The CDR3 DNA reads as TGTGCCAGCAGTTACTCTATTCACGGGGGAACGTCCTACAATGAGCAGTTCTTC.

The J gene is TRBJ2-7, the V gene TRBV2; 9 positions match TRBD1. From germline, CDR1 is SNHLY and CDR2 FYNNEI. The CDR3 covers 15 residues. The V and J ends lost 6 bases and 4 bases, in that order; junction bases with no gene match: 10. Written as DNA, the CDR3 is TGTGCCAGCAGGTCCAGGACAGGGGATTCTTACGAGCAGTACTTC. Protein product: CASRSRTGDSYEQYF.

The gene calls are TRBV6-5 and TRBJ2-7, with 7 nucleotides matching TRBD2. The CDR3 is 15 amino acids. V shed 0 bases and J 5 bases; nucleotides not matched to a gene: 7. Germline V gene data show CDR1 as MNHEY and CDR2 as SVGAGI. As DNA, the CDR3 is TGTGCCAGCAGTTACTCCGGGAGGCCGGGGGACGAGCAGTACTTC. Translated, it gives CASSYSGRPGDEQYF.

About this clone itself: The identical CDR3 is also encoded by other nucleotide sequences in the sample. The chain carries TRBV7-9 and TRBJ1-1, with D tentatively TRBD1 (5 bases). V gave up 1 base and J gave up 0 bases, with 9 bases separating them. The CDR3 has 15 residues. Germline values: CDR1 SEHNR, CDR2 FQNEAQ (reference sequence). The CDR3, as DNA: TGTGCCAGCAGCTTAGGCGGGGGAATGAACACTGAAGCTTTCTTT. Translating it yields CASSLGGGMNTEAFF. The full variable domain, in which reference TRBV7-9 and TRBJ1-1 provide the parts outside the CDR3, is DTGVSQNPRHKITKRGQNVTFRCDPISEHNRLYWYRQTLGQGPEFLTYFQNEAQLEKSRLLSDRFSAERPKGSFSTLEIQRTEQGDSAMYLCASSLGGGMNTEAFFGQGTRLTVV.

V usage is TRBV7-2 and J usage is TRBJ2-1; D is uncertain. The CDR3 covers 17 residues. Trimming left V 0 bases short and J 0 bases short, with 12 bases between. Germline V CDR1 and CDR2: SGHTA, FQGNSA. The CDR3 spells CASSLAPGESSYNEQFF. In DNA, the CDR3 is TGTGCCAGCAGCTTAGCCCCAGGCGAGAGCTCCTACAATGAGCAGTTCTTC.

The gene calls are TRBV25-1 and TRBJ1-5, with D uncertain. The CDR3 is 14 amino acids. The germline V gene has CDR1 MGHDK and CDR2 SYGVNS. V was clipped by 3 bases and J by 3 bases, with 9 bases between them. Here the CDR3 DNA reads TGTGCCAGCAGTGAGTCAGGATACAATCAGCCCCAGCATTTT. Its translation: CASSESGYNQPQHF.

CDR3 sequence (DNA): TGTGCCAGCAGTGAGCCCGCGGGAGCCCCATACAATGAGCAGTTCTTC. Translating it yields CASSEPAGAPYNEQFF. The rearrangement joins TRBV6-1 to TRBJ2-1; 7 bases align to TRBD2. The CDR3 has 16 amino acids. Germline CDR1 MNHNS, CDR2 SASEGT. With V trimmed by 3 bases and J by 4 bases, 9 bases remained unmatched.

V usage is TRBV10-3 and J usage is TRBJ1-2, with 7 bases lining up with TRBD1. CDR3 length equals 14 residues. The V segment lost 3 bases and the J segment 3 bases; nucleotides outside the gene matches: 4. CDR1 is ENHRY, CDR2 SYGVKD, per germline. CDR3 amino acids: CAISEQGFDYGYTF. The DNA for the CDR3 is TGTGCCATCAGTGAACAGGGGTTCGACTATGGCTACACCTTC.

V and J are TRBV2 and TRBJ2-3; 8 bases are shared with TRBD2. CDR1 and CDR2 from the germline V gene are SNHLY and FYNNEI. The CDR3 loop spans 13 amino acids. Trimming removed 8 bases from V and 5 bases from J; junction bases left unmatched: 6. The CDR3 nucleotides are TGTGCCAGCGGGCCGGGGGGGTTAGATACGCAGTATTTT. Residues: CASGPGGLDTQYF.

The chain is built from TRBV14 and TRBJ2-5; TRBD2 matches at 10 bases. Germline trimming cut 0 bases from V and 5 bases from J; bases unmatched to any gene: 6. This CDR3 is built from 16 residues. CDR1 is SGHDN, CDR2 FVKESK, per germline. The CDR3 protein is CASSQDGLAGVETQYF. The CDR3 DNA sequence: TGTGCCAGCAGCCAAGACGGTCTAGCGGGAGTTGAGACCCAGTACTTC.

Details on this clone: Other DNA sequences in the sample encode the same CDR3. The genes are TRBV18 and TRBJ1-1; 9 bases agree with TRBD1. Trimming removed 6 bases from V and 1 base from J; junction bases left unmatched: 3. The CDR3 consists of 14 residues. CDR1 KGHSH and CDR2 LQKENI come from the germline V gene. The CDR3 DNA follows: TGTGCCAGCTCCCCGGACAGGGGGAACACTGAAGCTTTCTTT. It yields the protein CASSPDRGNTEAFF.

The table lists this clone with a count of one. The chain links TRBV7-3 to TRBJ2-3; 9 positions agree with TRBD2. V lost 2 bases to trimming and J lost 1 base; unmatched junction nucleotides: 4. Germline V gene lookup returns CDR1 SGHTA and CDR2 FQGTGA. The CDR3 runs to 16 residues. This CDR3 reads CASSLGASGGTDTQYF. In DNA form, the CDR3 reads TGTGCCAGCAGCTTAGGGGCTAGCGGGGGCACAGATACGCAGTATTTT.

This chain connects TRBV3-1 (or the pseudogene TRBV3-2) to TRBJ2-5; TRBD2 matches at 15 bases. CDR1 is LGHDT, CDR2 YNNKEL, per germline (reference sequence). Germline trimming cut 4 bases from V and 5 bases from J; bases unmatched to any gene: 8. This CDR3 is built from 17 residues. This CDR3 reads CASSPGLAGGGGETQYF. CDR3 in DNA: TGTGCCAGCAGCCCGGGACTAGCGGGAGGAGGGGGGGAGACCCAGTACTTC.

This chain links TRBV7-9 with TRBJ1-1; a weak D match, TRBD1 (5 bases). This CDR3 is built from 15 residues. V dropped 3 bases and J dropped 4 bases, with 15 bases sitting between them. In germline, CDR1 is SEHNR, CDR2 FQNEAQ (reference sequence). The CDR3 loop is CASSLVKGFGTEAFF. For the CDR3, the DNA is TGTGCCAGCAGCTTGGTGAAGGGGTTTGGCACTGAAGCTTTCTTT.

This rearrangement joins TRBV3-1 (or the pseudogene TRBV3-2) to TRBJ1-2; 7 nucleotides match TRBD1. The CDR3 is made up of 14 amino acids. CDR1 and CDR2 (germline): LGHDT, YNNKEL (reference sequence). V trimming: 3 bases; J trimming: 5 bases; junction bases outside the gene matches: 6. In nucleotides, the CDR3 is TGTGCCAGCAGCCAGAGTGGGACAGTATATGGCTACACCTTC. Protein sequence: CASSQSGTVYGYTF.

Points on this clone: The same CDR3 arises from other DNA sequences in this sample as well. The chain employs TRBV27 and TRBJ2-7; D gene uncertain. V was clipped by 4 bases and J by 1 base, with 2 bases between them. Germline V gene data show CDR1 as MNHEY and CDR2 as SMNVEV (reference sequence). There are 11 residues in the CDR3. The CDR3 loop reads CASSSSYEQYF. The DNA of the CDR3 is TGTGCCAGCAGTTCTTCCTACGAGCAGTACTTC.

This chain joins TRBV27 and TRBJ2-3, with a weak D call TRBD1 (6 bases). Germline assignment: CDR1 MNHEY and CDR2 SMNVEV (reference sequence). Trimming pared 2 bases from V and 3 bases from J, leaving 12 bases between. The CDR3 length is 15 residues. DNA for the CDR3: TGTGCCAGCAGTTTAGGCCAGGGGTTGACAGATACGCAGTATTTT. Amino acid sequence: CASSLGQGLTDTQYF.